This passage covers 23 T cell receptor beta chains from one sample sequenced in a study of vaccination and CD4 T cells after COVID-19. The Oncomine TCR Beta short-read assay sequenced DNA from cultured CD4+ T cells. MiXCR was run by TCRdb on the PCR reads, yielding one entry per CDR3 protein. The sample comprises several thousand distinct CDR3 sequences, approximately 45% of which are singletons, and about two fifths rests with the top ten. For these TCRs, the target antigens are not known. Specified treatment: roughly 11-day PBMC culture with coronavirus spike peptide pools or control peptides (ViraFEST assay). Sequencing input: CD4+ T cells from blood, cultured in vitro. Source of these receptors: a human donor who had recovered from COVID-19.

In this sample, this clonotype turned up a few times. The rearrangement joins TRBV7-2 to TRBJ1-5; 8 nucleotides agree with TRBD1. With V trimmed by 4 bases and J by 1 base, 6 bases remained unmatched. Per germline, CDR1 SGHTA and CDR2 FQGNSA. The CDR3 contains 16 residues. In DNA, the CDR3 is TGTGCCAGCAGCTCCACCGGACAGGGAAGCAATCAGCCCCAGCATTTT. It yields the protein CASSSTGQGSNQPQHF.

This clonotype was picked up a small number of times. This CDR3 reads CASSEGSIDNQPQHF. CDR3 coding DNA: TGTGCCAGCAGTGAAGGGTCGATAGATAATCAGCCCCAGCATTTT. The chain joins TRBV6-1 to TRBJ1-5; no reliable D call. V was cut by 1 base and J by 4 bases, with 11 bases left in between. The CDR3 has 15 residues. Germline values: CDR1 MNHNS, CDR2 SASEGT.

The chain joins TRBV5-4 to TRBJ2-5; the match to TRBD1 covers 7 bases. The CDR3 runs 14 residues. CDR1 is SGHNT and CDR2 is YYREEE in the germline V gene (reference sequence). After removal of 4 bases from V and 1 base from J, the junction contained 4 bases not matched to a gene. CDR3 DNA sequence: TGTGCCAGCAGCCCGGGACAGACCCAAGAGACCCAGTACTTC. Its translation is CASSPGQTQETQYF.

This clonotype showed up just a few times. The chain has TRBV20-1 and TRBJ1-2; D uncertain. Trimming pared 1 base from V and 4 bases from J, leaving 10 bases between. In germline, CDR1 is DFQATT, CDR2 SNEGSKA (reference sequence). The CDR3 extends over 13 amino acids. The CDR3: CSARGAIPYGYTF. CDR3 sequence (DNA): TGCAGTGCTAGAGGGGCCATACCCTATGGCTACACCTTC.

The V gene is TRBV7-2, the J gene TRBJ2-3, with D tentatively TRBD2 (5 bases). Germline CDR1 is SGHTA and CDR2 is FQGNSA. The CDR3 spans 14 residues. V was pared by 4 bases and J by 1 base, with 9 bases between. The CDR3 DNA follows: TGTGCCAGCAGCTCCAGCGGTCGCACAGATACGCAGTATTTT. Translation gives CASSSSGRTDTQYF.

The DNA of the CDR3 is TGTGCCAGCATGGGGCGGGGGGGTGGAGATACGCAGTATTTT. This encodes CASMGRGGGDTQYF. V usage is TRBV6-1 and J usage is TRBJ2-3; 9 bases align to TRBD2. The CDR3 covers 14 residues. Germline lookup yields CDR1 MNHNS and CDR2 SASEGT. J gave up 5 bases and V 7 bases, and 7 bases lay outside the gene matches.

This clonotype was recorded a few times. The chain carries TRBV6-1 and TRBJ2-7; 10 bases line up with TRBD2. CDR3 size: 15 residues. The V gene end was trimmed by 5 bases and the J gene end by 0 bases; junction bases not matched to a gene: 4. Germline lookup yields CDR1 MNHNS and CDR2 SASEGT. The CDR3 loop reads CASSILAGDSYEQYF. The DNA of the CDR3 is TGTGCCAGCAGTATCCTAGCGGGGGACTCCTACGAGCAGTACTTC.

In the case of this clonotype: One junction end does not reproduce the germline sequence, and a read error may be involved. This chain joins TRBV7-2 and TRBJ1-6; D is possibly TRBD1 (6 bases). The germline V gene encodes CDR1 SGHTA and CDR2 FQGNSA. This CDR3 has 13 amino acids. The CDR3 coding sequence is TGTGCCAGCAGCTTGGAAGGGGGTTCACCCCTCCATTTT. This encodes CASSLEGGSPLHF. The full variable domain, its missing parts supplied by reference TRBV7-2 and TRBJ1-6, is GAGVSQSPSNKVTEKGKDVELRCDPISGHTALYWYRQSLGQGLEFLIYFQGNSAPDKSGLPSDRFSAERTGGSVSTLTIQRTQQEDSAVYLCASSLEGGSPLHFGNGTRLTVT.

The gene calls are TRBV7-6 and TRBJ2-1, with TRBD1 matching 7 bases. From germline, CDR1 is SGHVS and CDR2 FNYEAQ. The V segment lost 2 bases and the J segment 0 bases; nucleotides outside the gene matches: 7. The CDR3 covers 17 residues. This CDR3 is CASSLTAGGDSYNEQFF. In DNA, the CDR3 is TGTGCCAGCAGCTTAACGGCAGGGGGTGACTCCTACAATGAGCAGTTCTTC.

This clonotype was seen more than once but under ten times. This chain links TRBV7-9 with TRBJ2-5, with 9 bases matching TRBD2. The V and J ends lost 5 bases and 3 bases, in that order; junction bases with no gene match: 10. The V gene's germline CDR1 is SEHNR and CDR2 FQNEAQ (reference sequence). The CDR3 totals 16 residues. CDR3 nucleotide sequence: TGTGCCAGCAGCCGGGGGGGACTAGCCGCCAAAGAGACCCAGTACTTC. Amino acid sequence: CASSRGGLAAKETQYF.

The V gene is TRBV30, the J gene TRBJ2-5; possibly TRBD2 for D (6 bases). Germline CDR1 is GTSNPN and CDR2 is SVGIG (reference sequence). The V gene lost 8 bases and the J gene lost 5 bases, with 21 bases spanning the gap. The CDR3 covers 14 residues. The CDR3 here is CAGSEGRGYETQYF. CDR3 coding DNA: TGTGCCGGTTCAGAGGGACGGGGGTATGAGACCCAGTACTTC. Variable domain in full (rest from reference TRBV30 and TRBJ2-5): SQTIHQWPATLVQPVGSPLSLECTVEGTSNPNLYWYRQAAGRGLQLLFYSVGIGQISSEVPQNLSASRPQDRQFILSSKKLLLSDSGFYLCAGSEGRGYETQYFGPGTRLLVL.

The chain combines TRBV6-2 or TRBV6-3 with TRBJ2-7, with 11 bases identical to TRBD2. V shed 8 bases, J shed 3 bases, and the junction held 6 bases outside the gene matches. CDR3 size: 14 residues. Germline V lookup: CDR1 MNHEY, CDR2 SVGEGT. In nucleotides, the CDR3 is TGTGCCAGCCAGCTAACTAGCGGGAGCTACGAGCAGTACTTC. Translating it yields CASQLTSGSYEQYF.

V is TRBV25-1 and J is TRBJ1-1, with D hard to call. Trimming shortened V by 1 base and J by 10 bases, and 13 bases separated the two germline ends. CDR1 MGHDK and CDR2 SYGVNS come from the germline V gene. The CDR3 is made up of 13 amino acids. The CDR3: CASSEWQPVRAFF. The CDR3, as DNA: TGTGCCAGCAGTGAATGGCAGCCGGTGAGAGCTTTCTTT.

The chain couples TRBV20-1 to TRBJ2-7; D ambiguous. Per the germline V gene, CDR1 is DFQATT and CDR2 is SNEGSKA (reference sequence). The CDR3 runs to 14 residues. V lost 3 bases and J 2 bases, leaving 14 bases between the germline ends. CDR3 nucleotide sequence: TGCAGTGCTAGCCCCTTCTTGGCCCCCTACGAGCAGTACTTC. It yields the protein CSASPFLAPYEQYF.

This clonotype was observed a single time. The CDR3 region is CATSIGTGLYEQYF. The CDR3 bases are TGTGCCACCAGCATAGGGACAGGTTTGTACGAGCAGTACTTC. V is TRBV15 and J is TRBJ2-7; 8 bases align to TRBD1. Losses at the gene ends were 4 bases for V and 4 bases for J; bases not matched to a gene: 6. This CDR3 is built from 14 residues. Germline V gives CDR1 LNHNV, CDR2 YYDKDF (reference sequence).

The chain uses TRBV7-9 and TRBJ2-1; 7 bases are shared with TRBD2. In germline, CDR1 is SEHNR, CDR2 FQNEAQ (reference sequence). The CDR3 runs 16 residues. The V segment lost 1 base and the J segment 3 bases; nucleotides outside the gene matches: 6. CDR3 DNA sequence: TGTGCCAGCAGCTTAGGCCTAGCGGCCAGCTACAATGAGCAGTTCTTC. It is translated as CASSLGLAASYNEQFF.

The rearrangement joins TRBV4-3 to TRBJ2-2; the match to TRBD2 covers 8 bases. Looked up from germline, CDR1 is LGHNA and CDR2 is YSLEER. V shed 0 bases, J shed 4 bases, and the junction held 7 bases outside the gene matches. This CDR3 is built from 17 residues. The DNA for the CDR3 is TGCGCCAGCAGCCAAGAGTCGGGGGGGCAGGCCACCGGGGAGCTGTTTTTT. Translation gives CASSQESGGQATGELFF.

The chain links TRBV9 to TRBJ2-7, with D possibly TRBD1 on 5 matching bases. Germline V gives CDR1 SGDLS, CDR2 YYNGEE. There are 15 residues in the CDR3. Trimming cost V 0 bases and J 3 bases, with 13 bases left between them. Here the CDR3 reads CASSVAPTVFYEQYF. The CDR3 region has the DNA TGTGCCAGCAGCGTAGCCCCGACAGTATTCTACGAGCAGTACTTC. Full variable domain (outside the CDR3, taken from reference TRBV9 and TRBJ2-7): DSGVTQTPKHLITATGQRVTLRCSPRSGDLSVYWYQQSLDQGLQFLIQYYNGEERAKGNILERFSAQQFPDLHSELNLSSLELGDSALYFCASSVAPTVFYEQYFGPGTRLTVT.

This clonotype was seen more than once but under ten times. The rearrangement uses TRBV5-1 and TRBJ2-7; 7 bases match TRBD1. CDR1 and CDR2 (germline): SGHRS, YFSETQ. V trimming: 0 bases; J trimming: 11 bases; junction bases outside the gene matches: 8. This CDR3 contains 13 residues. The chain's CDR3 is CASSLDPDRLEYF. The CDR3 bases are TGCGCCAGCAGCTTGGACCCGGACAGGTTGGAGTACTTC.

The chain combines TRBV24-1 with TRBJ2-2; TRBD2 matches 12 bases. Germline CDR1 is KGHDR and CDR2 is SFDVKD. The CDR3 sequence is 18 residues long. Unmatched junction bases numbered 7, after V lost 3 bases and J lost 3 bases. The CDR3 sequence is CATSDVLAGGRHTGELFF. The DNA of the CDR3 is TGTGCCACCAGTGATGTCCTAGCGGGAGGGCGCCACACCGGGGAGCTGTTTTTT.

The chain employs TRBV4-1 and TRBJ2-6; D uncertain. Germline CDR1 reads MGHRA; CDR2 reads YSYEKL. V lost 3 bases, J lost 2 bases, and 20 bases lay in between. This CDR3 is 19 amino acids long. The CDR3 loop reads CASSQEPLRSAAGANVLTF. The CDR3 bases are TGCGCCAGCAGCCAGGAACCTCTTAGGAGTGCCGCTGGGGCCAACGTCCTGACTTTC.

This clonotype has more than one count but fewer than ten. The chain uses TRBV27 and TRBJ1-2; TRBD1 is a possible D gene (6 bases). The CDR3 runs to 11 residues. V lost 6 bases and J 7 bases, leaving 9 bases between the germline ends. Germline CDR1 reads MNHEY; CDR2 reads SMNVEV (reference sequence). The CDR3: CASRSRGGYTF. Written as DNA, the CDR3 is TGTGCCAGCAGAAGCAGGGGTGGCTACACCTTC.

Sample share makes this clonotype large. The CDR3 DNA is TGTGCCTGGAGTTTCGGGACATTTAATTCACCCCTCCACTTT. Encoded protein: CAWSFGTFNSPLHF. The genes are TRBV30 and TRBJ1-6, with a possible D match to TRBD1 (6 bases). Per the germline V gene, CDR1 is GTSNPN and CDR2 is SVGIG (reference sequence). This CDR3 contains 14 residues. V lost 2 bases and J 6 bases, leaving 11 bases between the germline ends.